The source of this TCR beta chain is a study of CD8 T cells in ankylosing spondylitis (dated by TCRdb to about 2017). About the investigation overall: T cell receptor beta repertoires were profiled in healthy donors and ankylosing spondylitis patients so that disease-linked TCR variants could be found. The full study cohort comprised about 25 ankylosing spondylitis patients and about 110 healthy donors. Peripheral blood was sampled, and synovial fluid was also collected from ankylosing spondylitis patients. The investigation overall reported the following: Significant enrichment of the disease-linked clones was reported in matched synovial fluid samples from ankylosing spondylitis patients. Some motif variants were previously reported in synovial fluid and blood of reactive arthritis patients, suggesting common disease-initiation mechanisms. In peripheral blood, the disease-linked clones were found at relatively low frequencies and had a CD8+ phenotype. Blood from ankylosing spondylitis patients appeared to be characterized by a TCR beta motif composed of under 10 highly homologous amino acid variants.

Inclusive of the bounding cysteine and phenylalanine, the CDR3 is 15 residues long. The DNA shown is the 45-base CDR3, in frame from base 1. Trimming takes 1 base from V and 3 bases from J, and the germline ends sit 9 bases apart. For each ankylosing spondylitis patient, the synovial fluid sample was matched to a blood sample from that same patient. TCRdb records Illumina HiSeq 2500 as the sequencer. TCR beta libraries were prepared by quantitative 5'-RACE with molecular barcodes. The authors processed their data as follows. To identify disease-linked TCR variants, a new computational method was used, one built on a probabilistic model of VDJ rearrangement. TCRdb's own reprocessing of the public reads used fastp at Q25 and MiXCR and kept productive beta chains. Rows with one shared CDR3 protein collapse into an entry with the most common genes and DNA. TCRdb's processing, not the study's, gives the V and J calls here. For this sample the table gives roughly 150,000 distinct CDR3 sequences, of which around a third were detected only once. Jointly, the top ten make up about 5.5% of the sample.

This clonotype was counted between two and nine times. Its cognate antigen has yet to be identified. The record has no base qualities; no much larger clone is one base away. This receptor chain uses TRBV12-3 or TRBV12-4 and TRBJ2-2, and the D gene may be TRBD1, 5 bases matching. The sequence was obtained from a male donor with ankylosing spondylitis. Sequencing was done on a sample of synovial fluid, either unsorted or a sorted T cell fraction (not recorded which). The nucleotide sequence reads as follows: TGTGCCAGCAGTTTAGGGGCAGGGTACACCGGGGAGCTGTTTTTT. Its protein product is CASSLGAGYTGELFF.